This T cell receptor beta chain was sequenced for a study of shared clonotypes between healthy human individuals. The ends lost 3 bases at V and 5 bases at J; junction bases unmatched: 5. CDR1 is MNHEY, CDR2 SMNVEV, per germline (reference sequence). There are 14 residues in the CDR3. Study results and limitations: Several donors had 5% to 6.5% of their naive CD4 clonotypes in common.

Comments on this clone: Its target is not known.

The assay was immunoSEQ multiplex PCR, and TCRdb's table has in-frame clones only and misses some. Of approximately 980,000 clones listed, about 80% are singletons. Material for sequencing was memory CD4+ T cells sorted from blood. The subset: CD45RA-negative fraction. This clonotype was sampled from a man younger than 35 in good health. The chain joins TRBV27 to TRBJ2-3, with 7 bases identical to TRBD1. CDR3 loop: CASSFRQGRDTQYF. As DNA, the CDR3 is TGTGCCAGCAGTTTTCGACAGGGCAGAGATACGCAGTATTTT.